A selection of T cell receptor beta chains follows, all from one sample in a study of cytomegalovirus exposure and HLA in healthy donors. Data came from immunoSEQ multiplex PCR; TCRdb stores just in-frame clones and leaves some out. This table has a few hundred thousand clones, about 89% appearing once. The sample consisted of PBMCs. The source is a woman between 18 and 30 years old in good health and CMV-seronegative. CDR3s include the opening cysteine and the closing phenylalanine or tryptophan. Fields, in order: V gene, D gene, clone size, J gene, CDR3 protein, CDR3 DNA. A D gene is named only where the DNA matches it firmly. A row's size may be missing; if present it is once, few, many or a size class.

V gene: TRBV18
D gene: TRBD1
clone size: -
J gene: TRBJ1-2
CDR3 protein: CASSPTRDRVNGYTF
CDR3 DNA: TGTGCCAGCTCACCAACGAGGGACAGGGTGAATGGCTACACCTTC

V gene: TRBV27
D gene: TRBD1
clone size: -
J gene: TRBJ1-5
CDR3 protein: CAIKQGGNQPQHF
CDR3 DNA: TGTGCCATCAAACAGGGGGGCAATCAGCCCCAGCATTTT

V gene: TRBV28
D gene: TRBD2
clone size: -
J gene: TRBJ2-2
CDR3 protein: CASTGLAGVAGELFF
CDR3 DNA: TGTGCCAGCACCGGACTAGCGGGAGTAGCCGGGGAGCTGTTTTTT

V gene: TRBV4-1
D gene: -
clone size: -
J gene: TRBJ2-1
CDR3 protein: CASSQPTSPSYNEQFF
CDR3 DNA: TGCGCCAGCAGCCAACCGACTAGTCCATCCTACAATGAGCAGTTCTTC

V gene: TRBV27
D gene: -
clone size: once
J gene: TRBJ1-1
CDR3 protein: CASSPRNRARGTEAFF
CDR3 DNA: TGTGCCAGCAGTCCCAGGAACAGGGCGAGGGGCACTGAAGCTTTCTTT

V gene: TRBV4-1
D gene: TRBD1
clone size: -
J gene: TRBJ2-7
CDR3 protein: CASSHRQGKGDEQYF
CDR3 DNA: TGCGCCAGCAGCCACCGACAGGGAAAGGGAGACGAGCAGTACTTC

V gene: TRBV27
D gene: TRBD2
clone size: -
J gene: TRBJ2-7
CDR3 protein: CATRSGGRYEQYF
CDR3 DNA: TGTGCCACCAGATCGGGGGGTCGGTACGAGCAGTACTTC

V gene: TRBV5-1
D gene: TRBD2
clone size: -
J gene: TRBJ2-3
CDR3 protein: CASSPGLAFSTDTQYF
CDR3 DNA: TGCGCCAGCAGCCCGGGACTAGCGTTTAGCACAGATACGCAGTATTTT

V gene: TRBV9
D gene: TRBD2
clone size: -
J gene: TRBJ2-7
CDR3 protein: CASSPRDYGYEQYF
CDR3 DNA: TGTGCCAGCAGTCCCCGGGACTACGGCTACGAGCAGTACTTC

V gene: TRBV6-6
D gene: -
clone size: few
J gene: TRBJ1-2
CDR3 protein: CASSSGTNYGYTF
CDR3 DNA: TGTGCCAGCAGCTCCGGGACAAACTATGGCTACACCTTC

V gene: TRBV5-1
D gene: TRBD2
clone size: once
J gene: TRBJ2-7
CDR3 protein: CASSSGLAGGPSSYEQYF
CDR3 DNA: TGCGCCAGCAGTTCGGGACTAGCGGGAGGGCCGTCAAGTTACGAGCAGTACTTC

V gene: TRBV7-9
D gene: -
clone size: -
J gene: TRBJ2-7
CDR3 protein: CASTFRQVSYEQYF
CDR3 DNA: TGTGCCAGCACCTTTCGACAGGTATCCTACGAGCAGTACTTC

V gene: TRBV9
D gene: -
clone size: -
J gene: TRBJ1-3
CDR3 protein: CASSVAPGPGNTIYF
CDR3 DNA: TGTGCCAGCAGCGTAGCTCCAGGGCCAGGAAACACCATATATTTT

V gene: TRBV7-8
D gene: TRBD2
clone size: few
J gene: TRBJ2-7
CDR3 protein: CASSLRGRDPGREYF
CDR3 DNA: TGTGCCAGCAGCTTACGGGGACGTGACCCGGGGAGGGAGTACTTC

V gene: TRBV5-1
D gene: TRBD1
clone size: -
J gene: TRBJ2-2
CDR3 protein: CAARDREGTGELFF
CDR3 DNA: TGCGCCGCGAGGGACAGGGAAGGCACCGGGGAGCTGTTTTTT

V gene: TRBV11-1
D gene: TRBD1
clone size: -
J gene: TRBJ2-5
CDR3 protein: CASSRDRDETQYF
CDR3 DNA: TGTGCCAGCAGCAGGGACAGGGACGAGACCCAGTACTTC

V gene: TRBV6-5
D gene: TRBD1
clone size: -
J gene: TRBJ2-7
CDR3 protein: CASRAGTGALEQYF
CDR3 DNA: TGTGCCAGCAGAGCCGGGACAGGGGCGTTGGAGCAGTACTTC

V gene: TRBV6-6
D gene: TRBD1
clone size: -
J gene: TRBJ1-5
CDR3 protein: CASRTGFSYLDQPQHF
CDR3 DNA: TGTGCCAGCAGGACAGGGTTTTCATATTTGGATCAGCCCCAGCATTTT

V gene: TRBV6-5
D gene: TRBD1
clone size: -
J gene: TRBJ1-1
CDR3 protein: CASIPRDSNTEAFF
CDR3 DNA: TGTGCCAGCATCCCCCGGGACAGTAACACTGAAGCTTTCTTT

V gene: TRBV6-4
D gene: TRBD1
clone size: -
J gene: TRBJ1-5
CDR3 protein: CASRSPGQGRDQPQHF
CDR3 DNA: TGTGCCAGCAGGTCCCCGGGACAGGGTAGGGATCAGCCCCAGCATTTT

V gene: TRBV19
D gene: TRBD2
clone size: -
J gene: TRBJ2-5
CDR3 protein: CASSSTGLAGSGETQYF
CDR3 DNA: TGTGCCAGTAGCTCAACGGGACTAGCGGGATCGGGCGAGACCCAGTACTTC

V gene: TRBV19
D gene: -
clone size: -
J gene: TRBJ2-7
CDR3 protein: CASSIVGASTYEQYF
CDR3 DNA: TGTGCCAGTAGTATAGTAGGGGCCTCGACCTACGAGCAGTACTTC

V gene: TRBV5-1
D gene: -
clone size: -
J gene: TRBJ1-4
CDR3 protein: CASSGVDQGMSEKLFF
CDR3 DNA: TGCGCCAGCAGCGGCGTAGATCAGGGTATGAGTGAAAAACTGTTTTTT

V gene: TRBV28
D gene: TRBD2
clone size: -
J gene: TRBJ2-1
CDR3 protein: CASRLAGGVSYNEQFF
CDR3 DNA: TGTGCCAGCAGACTAGCGGGAGGGGTCTCCTACAATGAGCAGTTCTTC

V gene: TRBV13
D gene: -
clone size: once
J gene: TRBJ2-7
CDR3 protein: CASSPRPSESSYEQYF
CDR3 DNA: TGTGCCAGCAGCCCTAGGCCTAGCGAGAGCTCCTACGAGCAGTACTTC

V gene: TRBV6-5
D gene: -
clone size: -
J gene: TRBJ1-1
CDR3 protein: CASSYADSLTEAFF
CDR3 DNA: TGTGCCAGCAGTTACGCGGACAGTTTGACTGAAGCTTTCTTT

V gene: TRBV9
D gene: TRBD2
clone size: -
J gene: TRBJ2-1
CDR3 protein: CASSVATSSGRVNEQFF
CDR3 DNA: TGTGCCAGCAGCGTAGCTACGAGTAGCGGGAGAGTCAATGAGCAGTTCTTC

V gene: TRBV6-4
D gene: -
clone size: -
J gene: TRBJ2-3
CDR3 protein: CASSDSGSPTDTQYF
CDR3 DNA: TGTGCCAGCAGTGACTCGGGTAGCCCCACAGATACGCAGTATTTT

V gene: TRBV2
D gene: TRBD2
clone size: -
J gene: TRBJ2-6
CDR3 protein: CASSGQRWAGASGANVLTF
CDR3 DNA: TGTGCCAGCAGTGGACAGAGGTGGGCGGGAGCCTCTGGGGCCAACGTCCTGACTTTC

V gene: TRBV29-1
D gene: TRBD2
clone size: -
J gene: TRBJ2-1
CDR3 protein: CSVAFVGLAGALGEQFF
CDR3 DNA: TGCAGCGTTGCTTTCGTAGGACTAGCGGGAGCTTTAGGTGAGCAGTTCTTC

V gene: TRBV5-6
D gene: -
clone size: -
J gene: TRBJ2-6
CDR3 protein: CASSLGETRRSGANVLTF
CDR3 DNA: TGTGCCAGCAGCTTGGGGGAGACAAGACGCTCTGGGGCCAACGTCCTGACTTTC

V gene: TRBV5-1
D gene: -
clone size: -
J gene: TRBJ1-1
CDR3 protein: CASSLVQGPPLNTEAFF
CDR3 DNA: TGCGCCAGCAGCTTGGTTCAGGGCCCCCCTCTGAACACTGAAGCTTTCTTT

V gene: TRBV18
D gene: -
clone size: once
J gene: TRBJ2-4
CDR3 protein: CASSRSGHWDIQYF
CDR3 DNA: TGTGCCAGCTCACGGTCGGGTCATTGGGACATTCAGTACTTC

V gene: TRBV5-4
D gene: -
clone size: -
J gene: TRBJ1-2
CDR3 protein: CASSLDTGNYGYTF
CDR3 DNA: TGTGCCAGCAGCTTGGATACAGGAAACTATGGCTACACCTTC

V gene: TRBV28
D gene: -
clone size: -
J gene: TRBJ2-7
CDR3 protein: CASSLRLPSYEQYF
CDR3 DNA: TGTGCCAGCAGTTTAAGGCTCCCTAGCTACGAGCAGTACTTC

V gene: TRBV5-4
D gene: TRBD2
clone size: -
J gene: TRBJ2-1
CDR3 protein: CASSSSGPTYNEQFF
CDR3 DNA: TGTGCCAGCAGCTCTAGCGGGCCTACCTACAATGAGCAGTTCTTC

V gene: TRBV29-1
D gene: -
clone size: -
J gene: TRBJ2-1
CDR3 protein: CSVERDNEQFF
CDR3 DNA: TGCAGCGTTGAGAGGGACAATGAGCAGTTCTTC

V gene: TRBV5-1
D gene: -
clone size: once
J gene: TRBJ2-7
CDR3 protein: CASSPSPGLSYEQYF
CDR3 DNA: TGCGCCAGCAGCCCCTCCCCAGGACTGTCCTACGAGCAGTACTTC

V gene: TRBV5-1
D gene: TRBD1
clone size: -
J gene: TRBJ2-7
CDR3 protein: CASSLGARGYEQYF
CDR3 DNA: TGCGCCAGCAGCTTGGGGGCCAGGGGGTACGAGCAGTACTTC

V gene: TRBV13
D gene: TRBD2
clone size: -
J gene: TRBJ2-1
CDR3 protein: CASRSSGRGYEQFF
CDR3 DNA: TGTGCCAGCAGATCTAGCGGGAGGGGGTATGAGCAGTTCTTC

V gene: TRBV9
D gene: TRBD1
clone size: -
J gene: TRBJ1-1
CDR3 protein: CASSKTPGQGNTEAFF
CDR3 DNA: TGTGCCAGCAGCAAAACCCCGGGACAGGGGAACACTGAAGCTTTCTTT

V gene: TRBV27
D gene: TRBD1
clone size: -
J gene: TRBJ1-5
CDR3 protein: CASSGTVSNQPQHF
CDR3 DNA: TGTGCCAGCAGTGGGACAGTTAGCAATCAGCCCCAGCATTTT

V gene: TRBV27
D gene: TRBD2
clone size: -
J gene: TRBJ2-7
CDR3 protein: CASSSLSTSGRMEQYF
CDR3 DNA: TGTGCCAGCAGTTCCCTCTCGACTAGCGGGAGAATGGAGCAGTACTTC

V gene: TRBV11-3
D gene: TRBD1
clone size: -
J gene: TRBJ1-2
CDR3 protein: CASSSTGYNGYTF
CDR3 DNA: TGTGCCAGCAGCTCGACAGGGTATAATGGCTACACCTTC

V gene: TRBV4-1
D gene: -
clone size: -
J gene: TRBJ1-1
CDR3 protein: CASSQGRGWAEAFF
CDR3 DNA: TGCGCCAGCAGCCAAGGCAGGGGTTGGGCTGAAGCTTTCTTT